This TCR beta chain emerged from a study of vaccination and CD4 T cells after COVID-19. Treatment: approximately nine-day PBMC culture with coronavirus spike peptide pools or control peptides (ViraFEST assay). TCRs were sequenced by ViraFEST after antigen-specific T cells had been expanded with peptide pools. Trimming took off 3 bases at V and 0 bases at J, with 11 bases between the two ends. CDR3 size: 15 residues. Per germline, CDR1 SGHTA and CDR2 FQGNSA. This clonotype was observed a few times. Its antigen is undetermined. Cultured CD4+ T cell DNA was sequenced using the Oncomine TCR Beta short-read assay. TCRdb called the PCR reads again in MiXCR, with one record for every CDR3 protein. This sample yields 20,000 to 25,000 distinct CDR3 sequences, of which 50% to 65% are seen a single time; 5.5% to 7% belongs to the top ten.

The sample comprised CD4+ T cells from blood, cultured in vitro. The V gene is TRBV7-2, the J gene TRBJ1-1, with a tentative D call TRBD1 (6 bases). The sequence derives from a human donor who had recovered from COVID-19. CDR3 region: CASSFRGRVNTEAFF. CDR3 nucleotides: TGTGCCAGCAGCTTTCGGGGGCGCGTGAACACTGAAGCTTTCTTT. Based on the CDR3 plus reference TRBV7-2 and TRBJ1-1, the full variable domain is GAGVSQSPSNKVTEKGKDVELRCDPISGHTALYWYRQSLGQGLEFLIYFQGNSAPDKSGLPSDRFSAERTGGSVSTLTIQRTQQEDSAVYLCASSFRGRVNTEAFFGQGTRLTVV.